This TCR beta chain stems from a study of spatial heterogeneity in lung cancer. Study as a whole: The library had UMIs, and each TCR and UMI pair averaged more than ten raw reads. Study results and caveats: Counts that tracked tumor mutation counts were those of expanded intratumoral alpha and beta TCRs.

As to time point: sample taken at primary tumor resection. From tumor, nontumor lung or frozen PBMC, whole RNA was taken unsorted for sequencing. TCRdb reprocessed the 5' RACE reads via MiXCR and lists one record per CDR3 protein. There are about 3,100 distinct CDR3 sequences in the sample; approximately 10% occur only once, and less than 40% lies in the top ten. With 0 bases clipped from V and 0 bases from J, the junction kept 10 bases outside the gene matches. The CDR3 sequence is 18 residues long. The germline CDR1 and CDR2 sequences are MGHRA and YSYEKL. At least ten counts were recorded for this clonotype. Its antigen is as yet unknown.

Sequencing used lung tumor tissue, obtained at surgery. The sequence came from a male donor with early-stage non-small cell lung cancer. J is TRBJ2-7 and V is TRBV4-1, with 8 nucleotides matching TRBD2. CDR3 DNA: TGCGCCAGCAGCCAAGAAGGACTAGCCCCAAGGAGCTCCTACGAGCAGTACTTC. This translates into CASSQEGLAPRSSYEQYF.